The sequence of this T cell receptor (beta chain) was determined in a study of CD8 T cells in Susac syndrome. The RNA input was about 0.5 to 1 ug, and it was reverse transcribed with random hexamers. Across 54 Vbeta and 13 Jbeta, TCR beta CDR3 was amplified with immunoSEQ multiplex PCR. MiXCR was run by TCRdb on the immunoSEQ multiplex PCR reads, yielding one entry per CDR3 protein. The profile shows 100,000 to 150,000 distinct CDR3 sequences, approximately 96% of them singletons. V shed 6 bases and J 8 bases; nucleotides not matched to a gene: 9. The CDR3 contains 14 residues. The germline gives CDR1 LGHDT, CDR2 YNNKEL (reference sequence).

V is TRBV3-1 and J is TRBJ1-4; 7 nucleotides agree with TRBD1. Sequencing was done on a sample of CD4+ T cells from PBMCs. The clonotype was recovered from a human donor in good health. CDR3 sequence: CASSLQGRAEKLFF. DNA for the CDR3: TGTGCCAGCAGTCTACAGGGGCGAGCGGAAAAACTGTTTTTT.